Listed below are T cell receptor beta chains from one sample, sequenced in a study of control samples from healthy donors and cancer patients. Assay used: immunoSEQ multiplex PCR; TCRdb lists only in-frame clones, some missing. The sample has 84,000 or so clones, 84% seen once. Sequenced sample: PBMCs. These receptors were taken from a man aged 55-75 years with head and neck cancer. Both conserved end residues are part of each CDR3. D genes are given only for firm matches. Part of the rows lack a size; the others show once, few, many or a class for expanded clones.

clone size: NA
D gene: NA
J gene: TRBJ1-4
V gene: TRBV4-1
CDR3 protein: CASSPSEGRWDEKLFF
CDR3 DNA: TGCGCCAGCAGCCCAAGCGAAGGGAGGTGGGATGAAAAACTGTTTTTT

clone size: NA
D gene: NA
J gene: TRBJ2-5
V gene: TRBV29-1
CDR3 protein: CSPRSGLQETQYF
CDR3 DNA: TGCAGCCCCCGATCGGGTCTTCAAGAGACCCAGTACTTC

clone size: few
D gene: NA
J gene: TRBJ1-2
V gene: TRBV30
CDR3 protein: CAWSVVGGIGYTF
CDR3 DNA: TGTGCCTGGAGTGTGGTGGGTGGGATCGGCTACACCTTC

clone size: NA
D gene: NA
J gene: TRBJ1-3
V gene: TRBV6-5
CDR3 protein: CASSYGIQSSGNTIYF
CDR3 DNA: TGTGCCAGCAGTTACGGCATACAGAGCTCTGGAAACACCATATATTTT

clone size: once
D gene: NA
J gene: TRBJ2-1
V gene: TRBV13
CDR3 protein: CASSLSGRGYNEQFF
CDR3 DNA: TGTGCCAGCAGCTTATCAGGCAGAGGTTACAATGAGCAGTTCTTC

clone size: NA
D gene: NA
J gene: TRBJ2-7
V gene: TRBV11-2
CDR3 protein: CASSAMAYEQYF
CDR3 DNA: TGTGCCAGCAGCGCCATGGCCTACGAGCAGTACTTC

clone size: NA
D gene: TRBD1
J gene: TRBJ1-5
V gene: TRBV15
CDR3 protein: CATSFDRGGNQPQHF
CDR3 DNA: TGTGCCACCAGCTTTGACAGGGGCGGCAATCAGCCCCAGCATTTT

clone size: NA
D gene: TRBD1
J gene: TRBJ2-7
V gene: TRBV18
CDR3 protein: CASSPTTGHEQYF
CDR3 DNA: TGTGCCAGCTCACCGACGACAGGGCACGAGCAGTACTTC

clone size: NA
D gene: TRBD2
J gene: TRBJ2-1
V gene: TRBV4-2
CDR3 protein: CASSQVETSDEQFF
CDR3 DNA: TGTGCCAGCAGCCAAGTCGAGACTAGCGATGAGCAGTTCTTC

clone size: few
D gene: NA
J gene: TRBJ2-2
V gene: TRBV2
CDR3 protein: CASSRSNTGELFF
CDR3 DNA: TGTGCCAGCAGCAGATCGAACACCGGGGAGCTGTTTTTT

clone size: NA
D gene: TRBD2
J gene: TRBJ2-3
V gene: TRBV27
CDR3 protein: CASSLYVLAGAPDTQYF
CDR3 DNA: TGTGCCAGCAGTTTATATGTCCTAGCGGGAGCCCCAGATACGCAGTATTTT

clone size: once
D gene: TRBD2
J gene: TRBJ2-7
V gene: TRBV5-5
CDR3 protein: CASSLTSGIGEQYF
CDR3 DNA: TGTGCCAGCAGCTTGACTAGCGGGATAGGCGAGCAGTACTTC

clone size: NA
D gene: NA
J gene: TRBJ2-7
V gene: TRBV10-3
CDR3 protein: CAISESATVYF
CDR3 DNA: TGTGCCATCAGTGAGTCCGCGACAGTTTACTTC